The TCR beta chain under discussion was sequenced for a study of blood T cell repertoires in COVID-19. Turning to the study itself: Acute-phase and convalescent COVID-19 samples originated in the United States, Italy and Spain. T cells, B-cell-depleted T cells, or PBMCs provided the cDNA or gDNA that served as material.

Self-reported history from a screening survey and questionnaire set each donor's cohort. This CDR3 is 14 amino acids long. V lost 5 bases to trimming and J lost 7 bases, with 14 bases between them. The germline gives CDR1 MNHEY, CDR2 SMNVEV (reference sequence). Here immunoSEQ multiplex PCR was the method, and the copy in TCRdb shows in-frame clones only, minus some. Found here are about 250,000 clones, more than 75% of them singletons; the top ten hold about 1.6%. The receptor was derived from a man aged 40-55 years who had recovered from COVID-19. This chain joins TRBV27 and TRBJ1-4; tentatively, D is TRBD1 (6 bases). Sequenced input: PBMCs or T cells enriched from blood (not recorded which). CDR3 DNA sequence: TGTGCCAGCAGTCCCAGGGGCCCTACTGAAAAACTGTTTTTT. Translating it yields CASSPRGPTEKLFF. Complete variable domain (other parts from reference TRBV27 and TRBJ1-4): EAQVTQNPRYLITVTGKKLTVTCSQNMNHEYMSWYRQDPGLGLRQIYYSMNVEVTDKGDVPEGYKVSRKEKRNFPLILESPSPNQTSLYFCASSPRGPTEKLFFGSGTQLSVL.